The rows below give T cell receptor beta chains drawn from one sample of a study of regulatory T cells in long-lasting Graves disease. TCRdb fed the multiplex PCR reads into MiXCR, producing one record per CDR3 protein. The sample includes around 500,000 distinct CDR3 sequences, more than 10% seen only once; the top ten take about 8.3%. The same data also contributed to another study, on T cells in Graves' hyperthyroidism and ophthalmopathy.

The input for sequencing was peripheral blood mononuclear cells (PBMCs), taken at new diagnosis, from a patient treated with antithyroid drugs. Source of these receptors: a woman aged 30 to 39 with Graves disease. The CDR3 runs from the conserved cysteine through the conserved F or W. D genes are given only for firm matches. Some rows have no size entry. The others give once, few or many, or a class for an expanded clone.

j_gene | abundance | d_gene | v_gene | CDR3aa | CDR3nt
TRBJ2-3 | - | TRBD1 | TRBV25-1 | CASSKPGDREYF | TGTGCCAGCTCCAAGCCGGGGGACAGGGAGTATTTT
TRBJ1-3 | - | - | TRBV7-9 | CASSLLSSGNTIYF | TGTGCCAGCAGCTTGTTGAGTTCTGGAAACACCATATATTTT
TRBJ2-7 | many | - | TRBV20-1 | CSADSPSRGSYEQYF | TGCAGTGCCGACAGCCCATCAAGGGGTTCCTACGAGCAGTACTTC
TRBJ2-1 | - | TRBD1 | TRBV7-9 | CASSSQTGSLYNEQFF | TGTGCCAGCAGCTCTCAGACAGGGAGTCTCTACAATGAGCAGTTCTTC
TRBJ2-7 | - | - | TRBV25-1 | CASSESRGLNEQYF | TGTGCCAGCAGTGAATCGAGGGGGTTAAACGAGCAGTACTTC
TRBJ2-1 | many | TRBD2 | TRBV28 | CASSFPTSGRNEQFF | TGTGCCAGCAGTTTTCCTACTAGCGGGAGAAATGAGCAGTTCTTC
TRBJ2-7 | many | - | TRBV2 | CASSSGRTYEQYF | TGTGCCAGCAGTTCGGGCAGAACCTACGAGCAGTACTTC
TRBJ1-6 | many | TRBD1 | TRBV28 | CASSSSGTGVSPLHF | TGTGCCAGCAGTTCATCCGGGACAGGGGTTTCACCCCTCCACTTT
TRBJ1-1 | few | - | TRBV3-1 | CASSHYDPRVTEAFF | TGTGCCAGCAGCCACTACGACCCCAGGGTCACTGAAGCTTTCTTT
TRBJ2-5 | few | - | TRBV4-1 | CASSRLPQETQYF | TGCGCCAGCAGTCGCCTACCGCAAGAGACCCAGTACTTC
TRBJ2-1 | many | - | TRBV11-2 | CASSLDLGDEQFF | TGTGCCAGCAGCTTAGATCTTGGAGATGAGCAGTTCTTC
TRBJ2-1 | many | - | TRBV2 | CASSETRQPTNEQFF | TGTGCCAGCAGTGAAACCCGACAGCCGACCAATGAGCAGTTCTTC
TRBJ2-1 | many | TRBD2 | TRBV12-3/TRBV12-4 | CASSLRTSGRNEQFF | TGTGCCAGCAGTCTCAGGACTAGCGGTCGTAATGAGCAGTTCTTC
TRBJ2-5 | few | TRBD2 | TRBV3-1 | CASSLGTSGRADKAQYF | TGTGCCAGCAGCCTTGGGACTAGCGGGAGGGCCGACAAGGCCCAGTACTTC
TRBJ1-1 | many | - | TRBV5-8 | CASSWISRRYTEAFF | TGTGCCAGCAGCTGGATCTCGAGGAGGTACACTGAAGCTTTCTTT
TRBJ1-1 | many | - | TRBV18 | CASSPVVSAGTNTEAFF | TGTGCCAGCTCACCAGTAGTATCGGCAGGGACGAACACTGAAGCTTTCTTT
TRBJ2-7 | few | TRBD1 | TRBV5-6 | CASSWGTGVREQYF | TGTGCCAGCAGCTGGGGGACAGGCGTGAGGGAGCAGTACTTC
TRBJ2-3 | many | - | TRBV7-3 | CASSLTTSTDTQYF | TGTGCCAGCAGCTTAACTACTAGCACAGATACGCAGTATTTT
TRBJ2-7 | - | TRBD1 | TRBV6-5 | CASSSRTGVFHEQYF | TGTGCCAGCAGTTCCCGGACAGGGGTCTTCCACGAGCAGTACTTC
TRBJ1-1 | many | - | TRBV20-1 | CSALQYSRRNTEAFF | TGCAGTGCTCTACAATACAGCCGCAGGAACACTGAAGCTTTCTTT
TRBJ1-2 | few | - | TRBV25-1 | CASSEFELGYTF | TGTGCCAGCAGTGAATTTGAGCTGGGCTACACCTTC
TRBJ1-4 | many | - | TRBV11-2 | CASSLTRDQREKLFF | TGTGCCAGCAGCTTAACTCGGGACCAACGCGAAAAACTGTTTTTT
TRBJ1-1 | many | - | TRBV12-3/TRBV12-4 | CASSLGGGSGTEAFF | TGTGCCAGCAGTTTAGGGGGGGGCTCTGGCACTGAAGCTTTCTTT
TRBJ1-1 | many | - | TRBV6-1 | CASSARWGNTEAFF | TGTGCCAGCAGTGCTCGATGGGGGAACACTGAAGCTTTCTTT
TRBJ2-7 | many | TRBD2 | TRBV10-1 | CASSESPAGAYEQYF | TGCGCCAGCAGTGAGTCTCCAGCGGGGGCCTACGAGCAGTACTTC
TRBJ1-2 | many | - | TRBV2 | CASSETVYGYTF | TGTGCCAGCAGTGAGACAGTCTATGGCTACACCTTC
TRBJ2-1 | few | - | TRBV5-5 | CASSLGPAYNEQFF | TGTGCCAGCAGCTTGGGGCCAGCTTACAATGAGCAGTTCTTC
TRBJ1-6 | many | - | TRBV6-1 | CASSQQTGALHF | TGTGCCAGCAGCCAGCAAACAGGAGCCCTCCACTTT
TRBJ2-1 | many | - | TRBV27 | CASSFQTGPYNEQFF | TGTGCCAGCAGTTTTCAGACAGGCCCCTACAATGAGCAGTTCTTC
TRBJ1-3 | - | - | TRBV7-2 | CASSGVFGNISGNTIYF | TGTGCCAGCAGCGGGGTTTTCGGTAATATCTCTGGAAACACCATATATTTT
TRBJ2-3 | - | - | TRBV19 | CASSPTSDTQYF | TGTGCCAGTAGCCCGACCTCGGATACGCAGTATTTT
TRBJ1-3 | many | TRBD1 | TRBV5-1 | CASSIGQANSGNTIYF | TGCGCCAGCAGCATTGGACAGGCGAACTCTGGAAACACCATATATTTT
TRBJ2-2 | many | - | TRBV15 | CATSRKERNGELFF | TGTGCCACCAGCAGGAAGGAGCGGAACGGGGAGCTGTTTTTT
TRBJ1-5 | many | - | TRBV6-1 | CASSDLGVGNQPQHF | TGTGCCAGCAGTGACCTCGGGGTGGGCAATCAGCCCCAGCATTTT
TRBJ1-2 | many | - | TRBV28 | CASSFKYRSYGYTF | TGTGCCAGCAGTTTTAAGTACAGGAGCTATGGCTACACCTTC
TRBJ2-7 | - | - | TRBV30 | CAWSDLEVGEQYF | TGTGCCTGGAGTGATCTAGAAGTTGGCGAGCAGTACTTC
TRBJ2-7 | - | TRBD1 | TRBV7-8 | CASSFSGTGGREQYF | TGTGCCAGCAGCTTTTCCGGGACAGGGGGACGCGAGCAGTACTTC
TRBJ2-7 | many | TRBD2 | TRBV11-2 | CASNSMGGLGEQYF | TGTGCCAGCAACTCAATGGGGGGGTTAGGCGAGCAGTACTTC
TRBJ2-6 | - | TRBD1 | TRBV11-2 | CASSRQGAPGANVLTF | TGTGCCAGCAGCCGTCAGGGGGCGCCTGGGGCCAACGTCCTGACTTTC
TRBJ1-1 | - | - | TRBV7-2 | CASSLSRSIEAFF | TGTGCCAGCAGCTTATCCAGGAGCATTGAAGCTTTCTTT
TRBJ2-1 | few | - | TRBV3-2 | CASSRTSSEQFF | TGTGCCAGCAGCCGAACTAGCTCAGAGCAGTTCTTC
TRBJ2-5 | many | TRBD1 | TRBV9 | CASSVALGTGGETQYF | TGTGCCAGCAGCGTAGCGTTGGGGACAGGTGGAGAGACCCAGTACTTC
TRBJ1-1 | many | - | TRBV7-8 | CASSLSSNRNLNTEAFF | TGTGCCAGCAGCTTATCAAGTAACAGGAACCTGAACACTGAAGCTTTCTTT
TRBJ1-2 | few | - | TRBV6-5 | CASSYLGTPSEGYTF | TGTGCCAGCAGTTACTTGGGCACCCCCTCGGAGGGCTACACCTTC
TRBJ2-3 | - | - | TRBV6-1 | CASSQHHADTQYF | TGTGCCAGCAGTCAACACCACGCAGATACGCAGTATTTT
TRBJ1-2 | - | TRBD1 | TRBV5-5 | CASRWPGQGTRGYTF | TGTGCCAGCAGATGGCCGGGACAGGGAACGCGTGGCTACACCTTC
TRBJ2-1 | many | TRBD2 | TRBV30 | CAWQGLAGVSNEQFF | TGTGCCTGGCAGGGACTAGCGGGAGTTTCCAATGAGCAGTTCTTC
TRBJ2-7 | many | - | TRBV6-2/TRBV6-3 | CASSFRGRSYEQYF | TGTGCCAGCAGTTTTAGAGGGAGGTCCTACGAGCAGTACTTC